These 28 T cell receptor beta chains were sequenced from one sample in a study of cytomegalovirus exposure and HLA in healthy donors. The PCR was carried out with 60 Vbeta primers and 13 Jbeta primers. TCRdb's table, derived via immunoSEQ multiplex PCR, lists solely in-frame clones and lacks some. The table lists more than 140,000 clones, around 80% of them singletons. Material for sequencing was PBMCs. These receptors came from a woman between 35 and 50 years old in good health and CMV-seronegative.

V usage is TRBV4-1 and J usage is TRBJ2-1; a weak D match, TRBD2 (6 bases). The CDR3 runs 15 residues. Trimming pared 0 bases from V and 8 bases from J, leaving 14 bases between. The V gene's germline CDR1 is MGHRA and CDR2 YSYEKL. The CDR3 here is CASSQEVGSSHEQFF. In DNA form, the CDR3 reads TGCGCCAGCAGCCAAGAAGTCGGGAGTAGCCATGAGCAGTTCTTC.

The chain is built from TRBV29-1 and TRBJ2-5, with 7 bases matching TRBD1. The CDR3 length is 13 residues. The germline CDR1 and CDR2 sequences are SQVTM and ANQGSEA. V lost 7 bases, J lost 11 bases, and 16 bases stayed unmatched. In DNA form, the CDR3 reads TGCAGCGCAAACCAAAACAGGGGTGGGGAGCAGTACTTC. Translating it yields CSANQNRGGEQYF.

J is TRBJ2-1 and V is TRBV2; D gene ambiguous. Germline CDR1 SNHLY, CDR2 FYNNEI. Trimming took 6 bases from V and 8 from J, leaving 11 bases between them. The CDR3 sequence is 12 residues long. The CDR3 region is CASRVVVYEQFF. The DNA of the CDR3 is TGTGCCAGCAGAGTGGTAGTGTATGAGCAGTTCTTC.

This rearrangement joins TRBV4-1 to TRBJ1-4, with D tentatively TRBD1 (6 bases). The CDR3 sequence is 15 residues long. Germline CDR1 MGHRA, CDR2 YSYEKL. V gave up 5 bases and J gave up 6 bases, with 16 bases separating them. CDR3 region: CASSFTGQVDEKLFF. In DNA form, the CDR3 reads TGCGCCAGCAGCTTCACAGGGCAGGTTGATGAAAAACTGTTTTTT.

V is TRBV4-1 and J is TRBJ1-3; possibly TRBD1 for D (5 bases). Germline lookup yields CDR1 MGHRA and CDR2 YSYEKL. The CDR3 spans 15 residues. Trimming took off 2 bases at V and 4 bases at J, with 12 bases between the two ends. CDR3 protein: CASSQNTGFGNTIYF. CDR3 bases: TGCGCCAGCAGCCAAAACACAGGTTTCGGAAACACCATATATTTT.

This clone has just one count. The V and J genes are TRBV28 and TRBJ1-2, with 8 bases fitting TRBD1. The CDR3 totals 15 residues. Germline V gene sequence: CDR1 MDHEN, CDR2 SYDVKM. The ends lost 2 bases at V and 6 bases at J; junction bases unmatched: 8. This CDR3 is CASSLSGQGADGYTF. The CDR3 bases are TGTGCCAGCAGTTTAAGCGGTCAGGGGGCAGATGGCTACACCTTC.

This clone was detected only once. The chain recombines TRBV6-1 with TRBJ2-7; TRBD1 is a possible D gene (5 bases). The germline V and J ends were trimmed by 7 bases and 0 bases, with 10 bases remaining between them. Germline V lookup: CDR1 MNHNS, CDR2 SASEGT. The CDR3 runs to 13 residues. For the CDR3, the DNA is TGTGCCAGCAACCACAGGACCTCCTACGAGCAGTACTTC. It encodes CASNHRTSYEQYF.

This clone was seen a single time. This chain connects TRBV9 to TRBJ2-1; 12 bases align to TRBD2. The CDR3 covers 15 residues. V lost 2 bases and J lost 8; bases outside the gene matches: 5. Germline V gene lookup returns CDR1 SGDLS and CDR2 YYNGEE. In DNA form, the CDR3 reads TGTGCCAGCAGCGTCCGGACTAGCGGGATCGATGAGCAGTTCTTC. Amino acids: CASSVRTSGIDEQFF.

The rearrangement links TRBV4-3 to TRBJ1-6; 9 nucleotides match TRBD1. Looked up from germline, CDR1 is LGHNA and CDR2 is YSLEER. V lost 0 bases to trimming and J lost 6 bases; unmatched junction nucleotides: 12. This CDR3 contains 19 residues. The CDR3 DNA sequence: TGCGCCAGCAGCCAAGATCCCACCACAGGGGGCCTCTCTAATTCACCCCTCCACTTT. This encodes CASSQDPTTGGLSNSPLHF.

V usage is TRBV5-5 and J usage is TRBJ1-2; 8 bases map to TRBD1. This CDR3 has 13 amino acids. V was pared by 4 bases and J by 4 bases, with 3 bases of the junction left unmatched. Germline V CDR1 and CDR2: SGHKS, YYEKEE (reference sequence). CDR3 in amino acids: CASSPGQVYGYTF. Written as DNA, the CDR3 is TGTGCCAGCAGCCCGGGACAGGTCTATGGCTACACCTTC. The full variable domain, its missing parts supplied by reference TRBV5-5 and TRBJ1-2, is DAGVTQSPTHLIKTRGQQVTLRCSPISGHKSVSWYQQVLGQGPQFIFQYYEKEERGRGNFPDRFSARQFPNYSSELNVNALLLGDSALYLCASSPGQVYGYTFGSGTRLTVV.

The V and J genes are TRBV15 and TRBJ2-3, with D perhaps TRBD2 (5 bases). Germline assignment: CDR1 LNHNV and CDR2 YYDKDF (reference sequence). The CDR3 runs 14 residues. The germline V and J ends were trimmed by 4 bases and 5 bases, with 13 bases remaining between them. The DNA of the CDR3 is TGTGCCACCAGCATCCCTCCCCGGGAAGATACGCAGTATTTT. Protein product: CATSIPPREDTQYF.

CDR3 bases: TGTGCCAGCAGCCCCGGGTCACGACGGGTGCATTATGGCTACACCTTC. Its translation: CASSPGSRRVHYGYTF. The chain couples TRBV7-9 to TRBJ1-2; no definite D call. Germline V gene data show CDR1 as SEHNR and CDR2 as FQNEAQ (reference sequence). The V end was cut by 5 bases, the J end by 5 bases, with 21 bases between. The CDR3 consists of 16 residues.

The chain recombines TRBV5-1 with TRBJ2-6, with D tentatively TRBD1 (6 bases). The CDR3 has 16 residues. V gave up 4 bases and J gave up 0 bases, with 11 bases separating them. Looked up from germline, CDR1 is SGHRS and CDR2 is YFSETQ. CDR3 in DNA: TGCGCCAGCAGCGCCACAGGGAACTCTGGGGCCAACGTCCTGACTTTC. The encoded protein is CASSATGNSGANVLTF.

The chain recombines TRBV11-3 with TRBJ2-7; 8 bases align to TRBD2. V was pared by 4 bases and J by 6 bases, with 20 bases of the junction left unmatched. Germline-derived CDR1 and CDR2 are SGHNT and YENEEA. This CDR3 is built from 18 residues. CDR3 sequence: CASSSPVGQREFCPEQYF. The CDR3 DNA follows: TGTGCCAGCAGCTCCCCGGTAGGCCAGCGGGAGTTTTGCCCCGAGCAGTACTTC. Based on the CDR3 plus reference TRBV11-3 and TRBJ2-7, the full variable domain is EAGVVQSPRYKIIEKKQPVAFWCNPISGHNTLYWYLQNLGQGPELLIRYENEEAVDDSQLPKDRFSAERLKGVDSTLKIQPAELGDSAVYLCASSSPVGQREFCPEQYFGPGTRLTVT.

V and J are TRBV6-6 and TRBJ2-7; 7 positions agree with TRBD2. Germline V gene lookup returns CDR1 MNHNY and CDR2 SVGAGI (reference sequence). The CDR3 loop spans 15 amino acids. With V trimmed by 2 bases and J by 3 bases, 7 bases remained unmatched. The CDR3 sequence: CASSYASERGYEQYF. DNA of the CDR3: TGTGCCAGCAGTTACGCCTCTGAGCGGGGCTACGAGCAGTACTTC.

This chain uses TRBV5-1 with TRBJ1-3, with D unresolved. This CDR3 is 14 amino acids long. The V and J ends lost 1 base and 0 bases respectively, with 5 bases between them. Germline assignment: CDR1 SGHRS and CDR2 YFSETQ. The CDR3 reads CASSLLSSGNTIYF. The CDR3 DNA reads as TGCGCCAGCAGCTTGTTGAGCTCTGGAAACACCATATATTTT.

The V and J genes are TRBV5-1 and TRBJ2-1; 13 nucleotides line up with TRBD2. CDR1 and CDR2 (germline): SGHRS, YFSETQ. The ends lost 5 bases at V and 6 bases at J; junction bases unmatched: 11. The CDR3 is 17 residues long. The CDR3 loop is CASSLLPGLAGLNEQFF. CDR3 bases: TGCGCCAGCAGTTTGCTGCCGGGACTAGCGGGACTCAATGAGCAGTTCTTC.

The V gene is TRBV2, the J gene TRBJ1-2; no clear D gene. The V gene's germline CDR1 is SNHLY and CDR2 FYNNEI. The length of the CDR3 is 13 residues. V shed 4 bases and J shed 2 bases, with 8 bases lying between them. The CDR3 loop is CASSGERNYGYTF. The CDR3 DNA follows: TGTGCCAGCAGTGGGGAGCGAAACTATGGCTACACCTTC.

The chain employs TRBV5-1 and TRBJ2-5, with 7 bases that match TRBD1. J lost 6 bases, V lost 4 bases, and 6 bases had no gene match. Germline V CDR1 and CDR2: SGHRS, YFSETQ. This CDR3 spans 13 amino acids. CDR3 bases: TGCGCCAGCAGCAGCCGGGACAGTCAGACCCAGTACTTC. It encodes CASSSRDSQTQYF.

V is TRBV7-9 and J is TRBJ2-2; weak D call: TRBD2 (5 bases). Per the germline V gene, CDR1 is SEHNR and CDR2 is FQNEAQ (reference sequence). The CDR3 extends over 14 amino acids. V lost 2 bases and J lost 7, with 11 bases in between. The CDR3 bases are TGTGCCAGCAGCTTAACAGCGGATGGCGGGGAGCTGTTTTTT. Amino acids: CASSLTADGGELFF.

DNA for the CDR3: TGTGCCAGCAGCCCCAGACTAGCGGCTTCCTCTGGGGCCAACGTCCTGACTTTC. Protein sequence: CASSPRLAASSGANVLTF. The gene calls are TRBV5-5 and TRBJ2-6, with 9 positions matching TRBD2. CDR1 and CDR2 (germline): SGHKS, YYEKEE (reference sequence). Germline trimming cut 4 bases from V and 0 bases from J; bases unmatched to any gene: 8. The length of the CDR3 is 18 residues.

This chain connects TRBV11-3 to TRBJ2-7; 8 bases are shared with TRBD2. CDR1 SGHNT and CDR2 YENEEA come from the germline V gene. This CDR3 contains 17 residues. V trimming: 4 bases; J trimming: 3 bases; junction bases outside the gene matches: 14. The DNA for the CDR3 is TGTGCCAGCAGCTCCCCAGCGGGAGATTTCCCATACTACGAGCAGTACTTC. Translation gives CASSSPAGDFPYYEQYF.

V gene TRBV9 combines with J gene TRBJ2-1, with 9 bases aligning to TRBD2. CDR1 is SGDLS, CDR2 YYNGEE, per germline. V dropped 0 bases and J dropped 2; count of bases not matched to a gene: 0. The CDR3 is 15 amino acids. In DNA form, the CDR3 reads TGTGCCAGCAGCGTAGGCGGGAGGGCCTACAATGAGCAGTTCTTC. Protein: CASSVGGRAYNEQFF.

The CDR3 bases are TGTGCCAGCAGTTTAAGAGACAGGGGACCCGGGGAGCTGTTTTTT. This translates into CASSLRDRGPGELFF. The chain has TRBV27 and TRBJ2-2, with 8 bases aligning to TRBD1. V dropped 2 bases and J dropped 6; count of bases not matched to a gene: 5. Germline assignment: CDR1 MNHEY and CDR2 SMNVEV (reference sequence). The CDR3 extends over 15 amino acids.

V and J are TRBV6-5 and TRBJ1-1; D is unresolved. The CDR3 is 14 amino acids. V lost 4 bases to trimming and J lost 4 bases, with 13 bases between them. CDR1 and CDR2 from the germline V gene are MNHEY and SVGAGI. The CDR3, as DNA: TGTGCCAGCAGTTTGCAACGGGGAACCACTGAAGCTTTCTTT. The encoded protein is CASSLQRGTTEAFF.

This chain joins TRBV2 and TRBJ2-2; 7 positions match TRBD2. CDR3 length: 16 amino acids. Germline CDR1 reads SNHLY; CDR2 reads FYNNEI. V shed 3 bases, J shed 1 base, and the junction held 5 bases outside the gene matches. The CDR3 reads CASSEGLAVNTGELFF. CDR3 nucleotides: TGTGCCAGCAGTGAGGGTCTAGCGGTGAACACCGGGGAGCTGTTTTTT.

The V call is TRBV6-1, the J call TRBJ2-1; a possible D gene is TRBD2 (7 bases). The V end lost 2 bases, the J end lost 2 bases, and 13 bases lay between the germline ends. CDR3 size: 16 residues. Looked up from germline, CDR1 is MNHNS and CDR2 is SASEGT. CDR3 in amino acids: CASSETGGGPYNEQFF. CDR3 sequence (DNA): TGTGCCAGCAGTGAAACGGGGGGCGGGCCCTACAATGAGCAGTTCTTC.

CDR3 loop: CASSQEAGSDTQYF. The CDR3 DNA reads as TGCGCCAGCAGCCAAGAGGCGGGTTCGGATACGCAGTATTTT. This chain uses TRBV4-3 with TRBJ2-3; D possibly corresponds to TRBD2 (5 bases). This CDR3 is built from 14 residues. Between the trimmed V and J ends, which lost 0 bases and 6 bases, there was a span of 10 bases. In germline, CDR1 is LGHNA, CDR2 YSLEER.